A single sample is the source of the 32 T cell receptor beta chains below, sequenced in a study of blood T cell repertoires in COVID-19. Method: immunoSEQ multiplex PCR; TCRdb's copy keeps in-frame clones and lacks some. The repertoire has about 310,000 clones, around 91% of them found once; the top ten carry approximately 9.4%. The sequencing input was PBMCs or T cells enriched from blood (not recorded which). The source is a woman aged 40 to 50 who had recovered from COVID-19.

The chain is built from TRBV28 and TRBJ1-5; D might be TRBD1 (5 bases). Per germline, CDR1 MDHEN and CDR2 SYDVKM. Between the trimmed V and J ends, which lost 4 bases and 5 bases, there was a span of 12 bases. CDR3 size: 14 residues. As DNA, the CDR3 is TGTGCCAGCAGTTCCCAACGGGGGTATCAGCCCCAGCATTTT. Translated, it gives CASSSQRGYQPQHF.

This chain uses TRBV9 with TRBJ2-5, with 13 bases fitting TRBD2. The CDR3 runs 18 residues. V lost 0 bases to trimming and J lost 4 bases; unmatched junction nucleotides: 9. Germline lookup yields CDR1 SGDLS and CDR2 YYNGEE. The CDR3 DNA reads TGTGCCAGCAGCGTAGCTACTAGCGGGGGGGCCTCGGTAGAGACCCAGTACTTC. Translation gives CASSVATSGGASVETQYF. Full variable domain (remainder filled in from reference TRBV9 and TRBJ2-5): DSGVTQTPKHLITATGQRVTLRCSPRSGDLSVYWYQQSLDQGLQFLIQYYNGEERAKGNILERFSAQQFPDLHSELNLSSLELGDSALYFCASSVATSGGASVETQYFGPGTRLLVL.

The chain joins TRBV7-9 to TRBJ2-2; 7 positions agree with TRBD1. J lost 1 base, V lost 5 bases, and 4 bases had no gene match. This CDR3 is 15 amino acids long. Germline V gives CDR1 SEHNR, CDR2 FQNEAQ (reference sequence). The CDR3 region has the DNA TGTGCCAGCAGCCCAGGGACAGTGAACACCGGGGAGCTGTTTTTT. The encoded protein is CASSPGTVNTGELFF. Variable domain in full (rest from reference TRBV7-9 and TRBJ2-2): DTGVSQNPRHKITKRGQNVTFRCDPISEHNRLYWYRQTLGQGPEFLTYFQNEAQLEKSRLLSDRFSAERPKGSFSTLEIQRTEQGDSAMYLCASSPGTVNTGELFFGEGSRLTVL.

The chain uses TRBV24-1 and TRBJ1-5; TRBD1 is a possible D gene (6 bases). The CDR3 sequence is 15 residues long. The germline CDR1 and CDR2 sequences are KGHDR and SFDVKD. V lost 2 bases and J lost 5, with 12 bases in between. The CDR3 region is CATSDSGRGYQPQHF. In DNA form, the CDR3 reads TGTGCCACCAGTGATTCAGGGAGGGGGTATCAGCCCCAGCATTTT.

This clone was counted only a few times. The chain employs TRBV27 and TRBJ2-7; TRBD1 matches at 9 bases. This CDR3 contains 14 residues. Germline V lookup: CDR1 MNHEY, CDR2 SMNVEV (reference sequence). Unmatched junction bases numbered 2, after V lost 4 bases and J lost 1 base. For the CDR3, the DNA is TGTGCCAGCAGTTCGGACAGGGGTTCCTACGAGCAGTACTTC. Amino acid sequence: CASSSDRGSYEQYF.

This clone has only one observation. As DNA, the CDR3 is TGTGCCAGCAGGGAGACTGGACTATTAATGACCCAGTACTTC. This codes for CASRETGLLMTQYF. The chain employs TRBV27 and TRBJ2-5; perhaps TRBD2 as D (6 bases). CDR1 and CDR2 (germline): MNHEY, SMNVEV (reference sequence). CDR3 size: 14 residues. V was pared by 6 bases and J by 7 bases, with 18 bases between.

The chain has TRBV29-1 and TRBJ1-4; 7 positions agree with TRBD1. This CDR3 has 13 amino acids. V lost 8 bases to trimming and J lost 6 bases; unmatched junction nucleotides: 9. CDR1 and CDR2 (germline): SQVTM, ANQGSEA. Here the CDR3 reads CSYRRGDDEKLFF. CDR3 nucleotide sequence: TGCAGCTACCGCAGGGGGGACGATGAAAAACTGTTTTTT. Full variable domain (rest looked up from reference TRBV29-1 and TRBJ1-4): SAVISQKPSRDICQRGTSLTIQCQVDSQVTMMFWYRQQPGQSLTLIATANQGSEATYESGFVIDKFPISRPNLTFSTLTVSNMSPEDSSIYLCSYRRGDDEKLFFGSGTQLSVL.

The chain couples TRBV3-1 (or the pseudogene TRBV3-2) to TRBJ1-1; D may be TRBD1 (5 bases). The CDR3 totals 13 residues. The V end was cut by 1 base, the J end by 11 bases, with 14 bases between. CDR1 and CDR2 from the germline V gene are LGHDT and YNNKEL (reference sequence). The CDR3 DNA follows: TGTGCCAGCAGCCAAGGCGGTCGGACAAAGGCTTTCTTT. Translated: CASSQGGRTKAFF.

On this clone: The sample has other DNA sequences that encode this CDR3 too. Here the CDR3 reads CASSPGTGTYEQYF. The CDR3 bases are TGTGCCAGCTCACCAGGGACAGGGACTTACGAGCAGTACTTC. The chain recombines TRBV18 with TRBJ2-7; 9 nucleotides match TRBD1. V dropped 2 bases and J dropped 4; count of bases not matched to a gene: 3. The germline V gene encodes CDR1 KGHSH and CDR2 LQKENI. The CDR3 length is 14 residues.

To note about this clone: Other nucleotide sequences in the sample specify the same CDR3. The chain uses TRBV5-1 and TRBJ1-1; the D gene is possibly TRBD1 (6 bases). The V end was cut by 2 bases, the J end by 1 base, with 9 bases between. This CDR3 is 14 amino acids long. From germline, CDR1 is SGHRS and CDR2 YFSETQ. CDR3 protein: CASSLQGGNTEAFF. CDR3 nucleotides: TGCGCCAGCAGCTTACAGGGTGGGAACACTGAAGCTTTCTTT.

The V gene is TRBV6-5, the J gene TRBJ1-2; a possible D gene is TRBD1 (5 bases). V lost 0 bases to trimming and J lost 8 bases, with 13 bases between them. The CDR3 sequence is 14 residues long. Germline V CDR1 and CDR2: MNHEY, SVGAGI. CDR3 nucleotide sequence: TGTGCCAGCAGTTACTCAGACAGCGCGCAGGGCTACACCTTC. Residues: CASSYSDSAQGYTF.

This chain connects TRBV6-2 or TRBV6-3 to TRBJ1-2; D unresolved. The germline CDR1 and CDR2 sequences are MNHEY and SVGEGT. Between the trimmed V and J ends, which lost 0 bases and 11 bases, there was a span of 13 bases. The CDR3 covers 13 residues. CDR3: CASSYSMRRGYTF. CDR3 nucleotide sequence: TGTGCCAGCAGTTACTCGATGCGCAGAGGATACACCTTC.

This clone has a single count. This chain's CDR3 is CASSIMGGSITGELFF. The CDR3 DNA follows: TGTGCCAGTAGTATAATGGGCGGGAGCATCACCGGGGAGCTGTTTTTT. The chain carries TRBV19 and TRBJ2-2, with 7 bases aligning to TRBD2. This CDR3 comprises 16 residues. CDR1 is LNHDA, CDR2 SQIVND, per germline (reference sequence). V lost 2 bases to trimming and J lost 4 bases; unmatched junction nucleotides: 7. Full variable domain (outside the CDR3, taken from reference TRBV19 and TRBJ2-2): DGGITQSPKYLFRKEGQNVTLSCEQNLNHDAMYWYRQDPGQGLRLIYYSQIVNDFQKGDIAEGYSVSREKKESFPLTVTSAQKNPTAFYLCASSIMGGSITGELFFGEGSRLTVL.

CDR3 residues: CASSPERAGPDTQYF. DNA of the CDR3: TGTGCCAGCAGCCCCGAACGGGCAGGGCCAGATACGCAGTATTTT. The chain uses TRBV7-9 and TRBJ2-3; D may be TRBD1 (5 bases). Germline CDR1 and CDR2: SEHNR and FQNEAQ (reference sequence). Deletions cut 5 bases from V and 4 bases from J, with 16 bases between. The CDR3 is made up of 15 amino acids. The variable domain in full, completed from reference TRBV7-9 and TRBJ2-3, reads DTGVSQNPRHKITKRGQNVTFRCDPISEHNRLYWYRQTLGQGPEFLTYFQNEAQLEKSRLLSDRFSAERPKGSFSTLEIQRTEQGDSAMYLCASSPERAGPDTQYFGPGTRLTVL.

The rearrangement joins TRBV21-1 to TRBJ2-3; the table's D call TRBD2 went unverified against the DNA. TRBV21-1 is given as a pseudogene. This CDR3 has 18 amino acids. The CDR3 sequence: CASSKSKLPSLITDTQYF. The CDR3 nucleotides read TGTGCCAGCAGCAAGTCCAAACTCCCCTCATTAATCACAGATACGCAGTATTTT.

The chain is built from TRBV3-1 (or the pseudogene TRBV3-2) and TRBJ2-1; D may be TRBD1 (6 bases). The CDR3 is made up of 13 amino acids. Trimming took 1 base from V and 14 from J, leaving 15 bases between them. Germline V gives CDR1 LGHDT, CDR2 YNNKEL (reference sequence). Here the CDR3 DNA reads TGTGCCAGCAGCCAAGCCTTACAGGGTGAAGAGTTCTTC. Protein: CASSQALQGEEFF.

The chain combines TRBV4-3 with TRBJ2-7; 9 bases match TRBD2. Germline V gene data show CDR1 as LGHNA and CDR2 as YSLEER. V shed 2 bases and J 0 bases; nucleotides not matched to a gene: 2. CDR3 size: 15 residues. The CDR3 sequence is CASSQFSGSSYEQYF. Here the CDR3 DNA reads TGCGCCAGCAGCCAATTTAGCGGGAGCTCCTACGAGCAGTACTTC.

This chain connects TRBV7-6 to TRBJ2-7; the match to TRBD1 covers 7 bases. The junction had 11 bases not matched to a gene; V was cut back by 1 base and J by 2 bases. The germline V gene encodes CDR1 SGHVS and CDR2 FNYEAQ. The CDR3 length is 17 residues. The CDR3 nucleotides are TGTGCCAGCAGCTTAGGGGACAGTTCTTTCCATACCTACGAGCAGTACTTC. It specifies CASSLGDSSFHTYEQYF.

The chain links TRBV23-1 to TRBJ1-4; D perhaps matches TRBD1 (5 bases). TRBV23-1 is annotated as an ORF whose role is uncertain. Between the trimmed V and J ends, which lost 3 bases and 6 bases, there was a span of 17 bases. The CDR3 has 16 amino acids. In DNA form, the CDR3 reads TGCGCCAGCAGTCATCTCTCGACAGAAAACTATGAAAAACTGTTTTTT. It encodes CASSHLSTENYEKLFF.

CDR3: CASSLVGASYNEQFF. The CDR3 DNA is TGTGCCAGCAGCTTAGTGGGGGCGTCTTACAATGAGCAGTTCTTC. This rearrangement joins TRBV7-9 to TRBJ2-1, with D perhaps matching TRBD1 (6 bases). CDR1 and CDR2 (germline): SEHNR, FQNEAQ (reference sequence). V shed 1 base and J shed 4 bases, with 11 bases lying between them. The CDR3 totals 15 residues.

The CDR3 protein is CASSNWSTDTQYF. The CDR3 DNA reads TGTGCCAGTAGTAACTGGAGCACAGATACGCAGTATTTT. This sequence joins TRBV19 and TRBJ2-3; the D is unclear. CDR1 is LNHDA, CDR2 SQIVND, per germline (reference sequence). The CDR3 sequence is 13 residues long. Deletions cut 4 bases from V and 0 bases from J, with 5 bases between.

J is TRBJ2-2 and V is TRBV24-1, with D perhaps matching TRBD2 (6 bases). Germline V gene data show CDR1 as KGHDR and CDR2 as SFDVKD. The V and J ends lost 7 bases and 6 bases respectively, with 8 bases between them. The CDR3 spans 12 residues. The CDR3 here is CATSGGAGELFF. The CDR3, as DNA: TGTGCCACCAGCGGGGGTGCCGGGGAGCTGTTTTTT.

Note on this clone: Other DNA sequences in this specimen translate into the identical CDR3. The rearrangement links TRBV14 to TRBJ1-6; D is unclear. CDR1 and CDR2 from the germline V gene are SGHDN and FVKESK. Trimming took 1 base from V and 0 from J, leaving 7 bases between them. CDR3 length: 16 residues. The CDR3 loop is CASSQVTGSYNSPLHF. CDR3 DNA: TGTGCCAGCAGCCAAGTTACGGGCTCCTATAATTCACCCCTCCACTTT. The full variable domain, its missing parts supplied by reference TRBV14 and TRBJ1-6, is EAGVTQFPSHSVIEKGQTVTLRCDPISGHDNLYWYRRVMGKEIKFLLHFVKESKQDESGMPNNRFLAERTGGTYSTLKVQPAELEDSGVYFCASSQVTGSYNSPLHFGNGTRLTVT.

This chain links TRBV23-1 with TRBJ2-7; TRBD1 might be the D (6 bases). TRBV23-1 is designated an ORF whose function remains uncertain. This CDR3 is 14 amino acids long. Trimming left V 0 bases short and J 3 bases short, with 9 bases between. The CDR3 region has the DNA TGCGCCAGCAGTCAATCGGCCAGGGGCTACGAGCAGTACTTC. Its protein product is CASSQSARGYEQYF.

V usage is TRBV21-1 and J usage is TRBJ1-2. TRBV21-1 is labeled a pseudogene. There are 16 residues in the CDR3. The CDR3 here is CASSKDPRPASYGYTF. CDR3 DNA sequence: TGTGCCAGCAGCAAAGATCCTAGACCGGCGTCCTATGGCTACACCTTC.

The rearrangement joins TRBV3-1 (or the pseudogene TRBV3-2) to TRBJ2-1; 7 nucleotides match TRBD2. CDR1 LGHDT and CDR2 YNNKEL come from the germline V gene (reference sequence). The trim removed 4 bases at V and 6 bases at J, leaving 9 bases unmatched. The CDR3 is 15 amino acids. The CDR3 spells CASSLGGSVPNEQFF. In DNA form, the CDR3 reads TGTGCCAGCAGCCTCGGGGGGTCAGTCCCCAATGAGCAGTTCTTC.

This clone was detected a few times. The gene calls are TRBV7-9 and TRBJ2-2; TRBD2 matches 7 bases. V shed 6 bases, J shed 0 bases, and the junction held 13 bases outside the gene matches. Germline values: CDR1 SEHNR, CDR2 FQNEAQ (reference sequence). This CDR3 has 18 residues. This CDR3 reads CASSFGLEAGTNTGELFF. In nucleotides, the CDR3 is TGTGCCAGCAGTTTCGGACTAGAAGCGGGGACGAACACCGGGGAGCTGTTTTTT.

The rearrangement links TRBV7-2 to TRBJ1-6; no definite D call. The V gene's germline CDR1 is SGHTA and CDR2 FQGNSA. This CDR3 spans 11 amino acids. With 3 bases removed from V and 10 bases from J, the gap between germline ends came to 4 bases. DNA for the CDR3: TGTGCCAGCAGCTTCTCCTCACCCCTCCACTTT. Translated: CASSFSSPLHF.

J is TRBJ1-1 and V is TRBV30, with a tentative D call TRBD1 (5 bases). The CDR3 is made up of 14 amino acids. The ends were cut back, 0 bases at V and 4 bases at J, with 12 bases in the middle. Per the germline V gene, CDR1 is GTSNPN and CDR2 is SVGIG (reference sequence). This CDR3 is CAWSVIGAATEAFF. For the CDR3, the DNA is TGTGCCTGGAGTGTTATAGGGGCGGCCACTGAAGCTTTCTTT.

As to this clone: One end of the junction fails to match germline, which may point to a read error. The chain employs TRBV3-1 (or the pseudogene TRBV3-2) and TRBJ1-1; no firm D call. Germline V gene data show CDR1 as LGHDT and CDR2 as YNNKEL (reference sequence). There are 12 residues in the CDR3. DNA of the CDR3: TGTGCCAGCAGCCAGGCCCCTTGGGCATGGAATTTT. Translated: CASSQAPWAWNF.

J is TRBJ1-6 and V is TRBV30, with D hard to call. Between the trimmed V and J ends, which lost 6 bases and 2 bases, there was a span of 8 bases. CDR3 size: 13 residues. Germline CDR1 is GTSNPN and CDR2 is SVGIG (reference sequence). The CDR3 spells CACTGTYNSPLHF. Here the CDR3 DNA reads TGTGCCTGTACCGGGACCTATAATTCACCCCTCCACTTT.

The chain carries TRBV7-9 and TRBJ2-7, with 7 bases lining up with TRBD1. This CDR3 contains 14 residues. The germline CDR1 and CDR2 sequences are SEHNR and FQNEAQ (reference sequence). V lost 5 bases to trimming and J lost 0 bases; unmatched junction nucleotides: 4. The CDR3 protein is CASSGDRASYEQYF. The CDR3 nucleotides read TGTGCCAGCAGCGGCGACAGGGCCTCCTACGAGCAGTACTTC.